The 15 T cell receptor beta chains below come from one sample, sequenced in a study of T cells in Graves' hyperthyroidism and ophthalmopathy. Amplified TCR beta CDR3 regions derived from RNA transcripts. HTBI primers were employed in a first-round RT-PCR of the TCR CDR3. In TCRdb, the multiplex PCR reads were re-called with MiXCR into one record per CDR3 protein. The table includes approximately 560,000 distinct CDR3 sequences, roughly 50% detected once. The sequenced sample consisted of peripheral blood or thyroid tissue (not recorded which). The receptors come from a young woman with Graves' hyperthyroidism.

This chain links TRBV25-1 with TRBJ2-3; tentative D call: TRBD2 (6 bases). The germline V gene encodes CDR1 MGHDK and CDR2 SYGVNS. This CDR3 comprises 11 residues. V lost 8 bases and J 7 bases, leaving 10 bases between the germline ends. The CDR3 region is CASGTSYTQYF. DNA for the CDR3: TGTGCCAGCGGGACTTCGTATACGCAGTATTTT. The full variable domain, its missing parts supplied by reference TRBV25-1 and TRBJ2-3, is EADIYQTPRYLVIGTGKKITLECSQTMGHDKMYWYQQDPGMELHLIHYSYGVNSTEKGDLSSESTVSRIRTEHFPLTLESARPSHTSQYLCASGTSYTQYFGPGTRLTVL.

The chain has TRBV7-3 and TRBJ1-6; D gene unclear. CDR1 SGHTA and CDR2 FQGTGA come from the germline V gene. The V end lost 2 bases, the J end lost 7 bases, and 6 bases lay between the germline ends. This CDR3 has 13 amino acids. The DNA of the CDR3 is TGTGCCAGCAGCTTAGAAAGGAATTCACCCCTCCACTTT. Translating gives CASSLERNSPLHF.

This clonotype was seen more than once but under ten times. The chain joins TRBV7-2 to TRBJ2-7; D uncertain. Germline V gene data show CDR1 as SGHTA and CDR2 as FQGNSA. Trimming took 3 bases from V and 1 from J, leaving 10 bases between them. This CDR3 is built from 14 residues. The CDR3: CASSFWSTSYEQYF. CDR3 sequence (DNA): TGTGCCAGCAGCTTTTGGAGTACATCCTACGAGCAGTACTTC.

The CDR3 region is CASSARDGQGEYGYTF. Here the CDR3 DNA reads TGTGCCAGCAGTGCGAGAGACGGACAGGGCGAGTATGGCTACACCTTC. V and J are TRBV25-1 and TRBJ1-2; TRBD1 aligns across 8 bases. After removal of 4 bases from V and 5 bases from J, the junction contained 12 bases not matched to a gene. The CDR3 is 16 amino acids. Germline assignment: CDR1 MGHDK and CDR2 SYGVNS.

The V gene is TRBV20-1, the J gene TRBJ1-5; D might be TRBD1 (5 bases). The CDR3 consists of 13 residues. Germline assignment: CDR1 DFQATT and CDR2 SNEGSKA (reference sequence). Trimming took 4 bases from V and 0 from J, leaving 7 bases between them. The CDR3 nucleotides read TGCAGTGCTAAGGACACTAGCAATCAGCCCCAGCATTTT. This gives the protein CSAKDTSNQPQHF.

This clonotype was counted at least ten times. This sequence joins TRBV24-1 and TRBJ1-2; no definite D call. Trimming took 2 bases from V and 4 from J, leaving 10 bases between them. Germline V gene lookup returns CDR1 KGHDR and CDR2 SFDVKD. CDR3 length: 14 amino acids. The CDR3 region is CATSDWTASYGYTF. As DNA, the CDR3 is TGTGCCACCAGTGATTGGACGGCTTCCTATGGCTACACCTTC.

The chain employs TRBV2 and TRBJ1-1; 8 nucleotides line up with TRBD1. The CDR3 has 13 residues. Germline-derived CDR1 and CDR2 are SNHLY and FYNNEI. Trimming removed 6 bases from V and 4 bases from J; junction bases left unmatched: 4. The CDR3 DNA reads as TGTGCCAGCAGAGAGGACAGGGCCACTGAAGCTTTCTTT. This codes for CASREDRATEAFF.

The chain links TRBV4-3 to TRBJ1-4; 8 nucleotides agree with TRBD1. Trimming at V came to 7 bases and at J to 7 bases, leaving 8 bases not matched to a gene. CDR3 length equals 14 residues. CDR1 and CDR2 from the germline V gene are LGHNA and YSLEER. The CDR3 reads CASTNRGEAEKLFF. The DNA for the CDR3 is TGCGCCAGCACCAACAGGGGGGAGGCTGAAAAACTGTTTTTT.

V usage is TRBV29-1 and J usage is TRBJ1-5; no clear D. The closer fit of TRBJ2-3 to the DNA end suggests the J call may be wrong. Germline V gene sequence: CDR1 SQVTM, CDR2 ANQGSEA. There are 14 residues in the CDR3. The CDR3 bases are TGCAGCGTTGCAACGAGGTCCCAAGGGGATACGCAGTATTTT. It encodes CSVATRSQGDTQYF.

This clonotype was counted at least ten times. The rearrangement uses TRBV7-9 and TRBJ1-4; D uncertain. In germline, CDR1 is SEHNR, CDR2 FQNEAQ (reference sequence). Between the trimmed V and J ends, which lost 3 bases and 7 bases, there was a span of 12 bases. CDR3 size: 14 residues. The CDR3 DNA is TGTGCCAGCAGCTTTCAAATGCACGGTGAAAAACTGTTTTTT. Translation gives CASSFQMHGEKLFF.

This clonotype was recorded a few times. The chain is built from TRBV7-9 and TRBJ1-2; possible D gene TRBD1, 5 bases. Germline V lookup: CDR1 SEHNR, CDR2 FQNEAQ (reference sequence). Trimming left V 5 bases short and J 4 bases short, with 20 bases between. The CDR3 is 16 amino acids. The CDR3 region has the DNA TGTGCCAGCAGCAAAGCGGCGGCTTGGGGCTCCTATGGCTACACCTTC. Protein sequence: CASSKAAAWGSYGYTF.

This chain uses TRBV7-8 with TRBJ2-5, with 7 bases that match TRBD2. CDR3 length: 15 amino acids. Germline V gene data show CDR1 as SGHVS and CDR2 as FQNEAQ. The V segment lost 3 bases and the J segment 7 bases; nucleotides outside the gene matches: 11. CDR3 protein: CASSLYREGRGTQYF. The CDR3 coding sequence is TGTGCCAGCAGCTTGTATCGCGAAGGGAGGGGGACCCAGTACTTC.

Note on this clonotype: A junction end diverges from the germline sequence, so it may reflect a read error. The chain joins TRBV7-6 to TRBJ2-2, with D perhaps TRBD2 (6 bases). Germline V gene sequence: CDR1 SGHVS, CDR2 FNYEAQ. The CDR3 runs 17 residues. The CDR3 DNA reads as TGTGCTAGCAGCTTAGACTTTGGAGGGAAGAACACCGGGGAGCTGTTTTTT. Its protein product is CASSLDFGGKNTGELFF.

The J gene is TRBJ2-7, the V gene TRBV2, with D possibly matching TRBD2 (6 bases). Germline CDR1 is SNHLY and CDR2 is FYNNEI. Deletions cut 5 bases from V and 7 bases from J, with 18 bases between. This CDR3 spans 14 amino acids. CDR3 loop: CASSLAAGGREQYF. The CDR3 DNA follows: TGTGCCAGCAGTTTAGCGGCGGGCGGAAGGGAGCAGTACTTC. Combining the CDR3 with reference TRBV2 and TRBJ2-7 gives the whole variable domain EPEVTQTPSHQVTQMGQEVILRCVPISNHLYFYWYRQILGQKVEFLVSFYNNEISEKSEIFDDQFSVERPDGSNFTLKIRSTKLEDSAMYFCASSLAAGGREQYFGPGTRLTVT.

The sample holds a few counts of this clonotype. The CDR3 here is CSASWGGNTEAFF. For the CDR3, the DNA is TGCAGTGCTAGCTGGGGGGGGAACACTGAAGCTTTCTTT. The genes are TRBV20-1 and TRBJ1-1; possible D gene TRBD1, 5 bases. The CDR3 is 13 residues long. Germline values: CDR1 DFQATT, CDR2 SNEGSKA (reference sequence). V dropped 3 bases and J dropped 1 base, with 9 bases sitting between them.